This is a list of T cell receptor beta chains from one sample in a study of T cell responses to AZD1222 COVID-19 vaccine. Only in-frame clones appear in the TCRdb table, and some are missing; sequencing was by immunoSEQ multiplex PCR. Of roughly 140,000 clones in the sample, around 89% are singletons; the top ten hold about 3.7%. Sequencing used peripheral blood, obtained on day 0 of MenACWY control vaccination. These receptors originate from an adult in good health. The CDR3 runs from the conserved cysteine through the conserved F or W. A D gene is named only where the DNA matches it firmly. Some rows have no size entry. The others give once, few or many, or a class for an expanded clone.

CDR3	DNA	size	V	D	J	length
CASSLGGSSYGYTF	TGCGCCAGCAGCTTGGGGGGTTCCTCATATGGCTACACCTTC	few	TRBV5-1	-	TRBJ1-2	14
CASSVTSGSSYNEQFF	TGTGCCAGCAGCGTCACTAGCGGGAGTTCCTACAATGAGCAGTTCTTC	-	TRBV11-3	TRBD2	TRBJ2-1	16
CATSQTGNSADTQYF	TGTGCCACCAGTCAGACAGGGAATTCTGCAGATACGCAGTATTTT	-	TRBV24-1	TRBD1	TRBJ2-3	15
CASSRTPWTSGQSSYNEQFF	TGTGCCAGCAGCCGTACCCCCTGGACTAGCGGACAGAGCTCCTACAATGAGCAGTTCTTC	-	TRBV7-3	TRBD2	TRBJ2-1	20
CASSLTDNYGYTF	TGTGCCAGCAGCTTAACAGATAACTATGGCTACACCTTC	-	TRBV7-2	-	TRBJ1-2	13
CASSDQYTGELFF	TGTGCCAGCAGCGACCAATACACCGGGGAGCTGTTTTTT	few	TRBV7-9	-	TRBJ2-2	13
CASSFTTGGITEAFF	TGTGCCAGCAGTTTTACCACAGGGGGTATCACTGAAGCTTTCTTT	-	TRBV27	TRBD1	TRBJ1-1	15
CASSEPDEQFF	TGTGCCAGCAGCGAACCGGATGAGCAGTTCTTC	-	TRBV7-6	-	TRBJ2-1	11
CASTQTGSLLYEQYF	TGTGCCAGTACCCAAACAGGGAGTTTACTCTACGAGCAGTACTTC	-	TRBV19	-	TRBJ2-7	15
CASRGRQGLSSYEQYF	TGTGCCAGCAGGGGCAGACAGGGCTTAAGCTCCTACGAGCAGTACTTC	-	TRBV2	TRBD1	TRBJ2-7	16
CASSSPGQGIDTQYF	TGTGCCAGCAGCTCCCCGGGACAGGGGATTGATACGCAGTATTTT	-	TRBV11-3	TRBD1	TRBJ2-3	15
CASSLAGVKEKLFF	TGTGCCAGCAGCTTGGCAGGGGTAAAGGAAAAACTGTTTTTT	once	TRBV5-6	-	TRBJ1-4	14
CASSISGNRGEQFF	TGTGCCAGTAGTATTAGCGGGAACCGGGGTGAGCAGTTCTTC	-	TRBV19	TRBD2	TRBJ2-1	14
CASSYETGPLNQPQHF	TGTGCCAGCAGTTACGAGACAGGTCCTCTCAATCAGCCCCAGCATTTT	-	TRBV6-5	-	TRBJ1-5	16
CASSFDSTGELFF	TGTGCCAGCAGCTTTGACAGCACCGGGGAGCTGTTTTTT	-	TRBV7-3	-	TRBJ2-2	13
CASSIERNTGELFF	TGTGCCAGTAGTATAGAGAGGAACACCGGGGAGCTGTTTTTT	-	TRBV19	-	TRBJ2-2	14
CASSSPGQGNLQPQHF	TGTGCCAGCAGTTCCCCCGGACAGGGGAATCTTCAGCCCCAGCATTTT	-	TRBV28	TRBD1	TRBJ1-5	16
CASNRGHPARSGQYF	TGTGCCAGCAATAGAGGACATCCGGCCCGATCTGGGCAGTATTTT	-	TRBV6-5	-	TRBJ2-3	15
CASSYRGASGRAFNEQYF	TGTGCCAGCAGTTATCGGGGCGCTAGCGGGAGGGCCTTCAACGAGCAGTACTTC	-	TRBV6-2/TRBV6-3	TRBD2	TRBJ2-7	18
CASTGGVNEKLFF	TGTGCCAGTACAGGGGGCGTAAATGAAAAACTGTTTTTT	-	TRBV25-1	TRBD1	TRBJ1-4	13
CASLQGAFVTEAFF	TGTGCCAGCCTCCAGGGGGCTTTTGTCACTGAAGCTTTCTTT	-	TRBV2	TRBD1	TRBJ1-1	14
CASSIPGAGANVLTF	TGTGCCAGCAGCATACCCGGGGCTGGGGCCAACGTCCTGACTTTC	-	TRBV5-6	-	TRBJ2-6	15
CASSIKVQGADTQYF	TGTGCCAGTAGTATAAAGGTTCAGGGCGCAGATACGCAGTATTTT	-	TRBV19	-	TRBJ2-3	15
CASRNLYEQYF	TGTGCCAGCCGTAATTTATACGAGCAGTACTTC	-	TRBV28	-	TRBJ2-7	11
CASSSVKTGGDTEAFF	TGTGCCAGCAGCTCCGTCAAGACAGGGGGGGACACTGAAGCTTTCTTT	-	TRBV7-9	TRBD1	TRBJ1-1	16
CAWNSESRGPGTEAFF	TGTGCCTGGAATTCAGAGTCGCGAGGCCCTGGCACTGAAGCTTTCTTT	-	TRBV30	-	TRBJ1-1	16
CASRPTDNSGNTIYF	TGTGCCAGCAGACCCACAGATAACTCTGGAAACACCATATATTTT	-	TRBV28	-	TRBJ1-3	15
CASSPSGRGVDSPLHF	TGTGCCAGCTCACCATCTGGAAGGGGAGTTGATTCACCCCTCCACTTT	-	TRBV18	-	TRBJ1-6	16
CASSVIARTDTQYF	TGTGCCAGCAGCGTAATAGCGCGGACAGATACGCAGTATTTT	-	TRBV9	-	TRBJ2-3	14
CASSLYINTEAFF	TGTGCCAGCAGCTTATACATTAACACTGAAGCTTTCTTT	-	TRBV11-3	-	TRBJ1-1	13
CAWSKPQETQYF	TGTGCCTGGAGTAAGCCTCAAGAGACCCAGTACTTC	once	TRBV30	-	TRBJ2-5	12
CASREIGGESGNTIYF	TGTGCCAGCAGGGAGATCGGGGGAGAATCTGGAAACACCATATATTTT	-	TRBV4-2	-	TRBJ1-3	16